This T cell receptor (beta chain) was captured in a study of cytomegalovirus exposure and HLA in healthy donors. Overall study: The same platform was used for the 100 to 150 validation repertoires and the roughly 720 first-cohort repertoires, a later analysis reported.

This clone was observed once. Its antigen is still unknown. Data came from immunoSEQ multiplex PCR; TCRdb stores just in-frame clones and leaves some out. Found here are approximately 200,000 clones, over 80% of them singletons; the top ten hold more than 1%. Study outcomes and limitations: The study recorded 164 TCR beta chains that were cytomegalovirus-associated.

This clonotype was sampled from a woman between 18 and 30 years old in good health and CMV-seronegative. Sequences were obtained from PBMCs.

DNA of the CDR3: TGCGCCAGCAGCTCAGACAGGGCTCGCACAGATACGCAGTATTTT. Its translation: CASSSDRARTDTQYF. This chain joins TRBV5-1 and TRBJ2-3, with 7 nucleotides matching TRBD1. The V gene end was trimmed by 3 bases and the J gene end by 1 base; junction bases not matched to a gene: 5. Germline assignment: CDR1 SGHRS and CDR2 YFSETQ. The CDR3 is made up of 15 amino acids.